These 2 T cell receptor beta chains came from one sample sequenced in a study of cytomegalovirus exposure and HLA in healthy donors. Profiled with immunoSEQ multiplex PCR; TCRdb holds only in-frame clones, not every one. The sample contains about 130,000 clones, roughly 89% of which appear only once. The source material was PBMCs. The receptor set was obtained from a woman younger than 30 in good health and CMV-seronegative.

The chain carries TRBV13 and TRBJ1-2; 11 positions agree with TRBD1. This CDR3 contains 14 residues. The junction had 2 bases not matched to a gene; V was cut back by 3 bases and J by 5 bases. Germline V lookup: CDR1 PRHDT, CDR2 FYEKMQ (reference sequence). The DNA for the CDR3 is TGTGCCAGCAGCTTTGGGACAGGGGGTTATGGCTACACCTTC. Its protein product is CASSFGTGGYGYTF. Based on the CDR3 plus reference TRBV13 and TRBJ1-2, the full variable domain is AAGVIQSPRHLIKEKRETATLKCYPIPRHDTVYWYQQGPGQDPQFLISFYEKMQSDKGSIPDRFSAQQFSDYHSELNMSSLELGDSALYFCASSFGTGGYGYTFGSGTRLTVV.

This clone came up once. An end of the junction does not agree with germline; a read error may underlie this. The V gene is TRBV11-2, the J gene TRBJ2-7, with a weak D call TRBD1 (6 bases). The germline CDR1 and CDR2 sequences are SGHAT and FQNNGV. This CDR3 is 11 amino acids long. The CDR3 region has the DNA TGTGCCAGCAGCTTATTAGGGACACCAAGATTC. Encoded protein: CASSLLGTPRF.